This record covers a single T cell receptor beta chain. This sample was included in a study of blood T cell repertoires in COVID-19. Across the study: PBMCs, B-cell-depleted T cells, or T cells provided the cDNA or gDNA that made up the material.

In germline, CDR1 is SGHKS, CDR2 YYEKEE (reference sequence). The CDR3 consists of 15 residues. V lost 1 base, J lost 8 bases, and 2 bases stayed unmatched. As handled by the study authors: Reference gene primers were amplified, and this amplification served to estimate nucleated cell counts. The method was immunoSEQ multiplex PCR; TCRdb's version includes in-frame clones alone and lacks a portion of them. The V and J calls and clone size were taken over from that table, and D and trimming were inferred from the DNA. The profile shows approximately 230,000 clones, 80% to 95% of them singletons. This TCR was recovered from a woman younger than 35 who had recovered from COVID-19. Material for sequencing was PBMCs or T cells enriched from blood (not recorded which). The chain links TRBV5-5 to TRBJ1-6; TRBD1 aligns across 11 bases. CDR3 coding DNA: TGTGCCAGCAGCTTGTCGGACAGGGGGCATTCACCCCTCCACTTT. Translation gives CASSLSDRGHSPLHF.